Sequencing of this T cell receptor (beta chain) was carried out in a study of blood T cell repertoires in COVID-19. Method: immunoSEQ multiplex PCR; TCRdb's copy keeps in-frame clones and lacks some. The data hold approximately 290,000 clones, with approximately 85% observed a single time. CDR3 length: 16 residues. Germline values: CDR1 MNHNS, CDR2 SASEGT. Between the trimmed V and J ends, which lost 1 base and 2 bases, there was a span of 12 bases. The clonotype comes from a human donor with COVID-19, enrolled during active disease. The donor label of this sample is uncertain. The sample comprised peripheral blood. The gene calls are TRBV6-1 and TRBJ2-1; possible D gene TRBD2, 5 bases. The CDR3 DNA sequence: TGTGCCAGCAGTGAAGTCCCAGCGGACGCCTACAATGAGCAGTTCTTC. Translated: CASSEVPADAYNEQFF.